This entry concerns a single T cell receptor (beta chain). Its antigen is not known. Primers for the PCR totalled 60 Vbeta and 13 Jbeta. Sequencing used immunoSEQ multiplex PCR; TCRdb keeps in-frame clones, though not all of them. This table holds 100,000 to 150,000 clones, more than 65% found once. The data were taken from a study of cytomegalovirus exposure and HLA in healthy donors. Study results and caveats: With later analysis, a missense DCLRE1C variant became linked to TCR beta V- and J-gene trimming. A later analysis found most CMV-associated TCR beta chains apparently HLA-restricted. Donor immune exposure was known only as CMV serostatus.

Sequenced: PBMCs. This TCR was recovered from a woman in her sixties or seventies in good health and CMV-seropositive.

The chain's CDR3 is CAWSRGIPPDTQYF. DNA for the CDR3: TGTGCCTGGAGTAGGGGAATCCCCCCAGATACGCAGTATTTT. This chain links TRBV30 with TRBJ2-3, with D maybe TRBD1 (5 bases). The length of the CDR3 is 14 residues. Trimming took off 2 bases at V and 4 bases at J, with 13 bases between the two ends. Germline CDR1 GTSNPN, CDR2 SVGIG (reference sequence).